This passage covers 5 T cell receptor beta chains from one sample sequenced in a study of blood T cell repertoires in COVID-19. Measured with immunoSEQ multiplex PCR; TCRdb has only the in-frame clones, and not every one. The data contain approximately 100,000 clones, 85% to 90% of them singletons. Sample: peripheral blood. The origin of the receptors is a woman of 80 years or more with active COVID-19.

V and J are TRBV28 and TRBJ1-1; D may be TRBD1 (6 bases). The length of the CDR3 is 12 residues. CDR1 MDHEN and CDR2 SYDVKM come from the germline V gene. CDR3 sequence (DNA): TGTGCTTCCGCTAGGGGGGGCACTGAAGCTTTCTTT. Residues: CASARGGTEAFF.

J is TRBJ1-2 and V is TRBV6-5, with 9 bases matching TRBD1. Germline lookup yields CDR1 MNHEY and CDR2 SVGAGI. This CDR3 region has 15 residues. V shed 2 bases, J shed 1 base, and the junction held 2 bases outside the gene matches. Here the CDR3 reads CASSYRQGGNYGYTF. Here the CDR3 DNA reads TGTGCCAGCAGTTACCGACAGGGGGGTAACTATGGCTACACCTTC.

The rearrangement joins TRBV20-1 to TRBJ2-7, with a tentative D call TRBD2 (5 bases). The CDR3 consists of 12 residues. With 3 bases removed from V and 2 bases from J, the gap between germline ends came to 8 bases. Germline CDR1 and CDR2: DFQATT and SNEGSKA (reference sequence). The CDR3 sequence: CSASEGAYEQYF. DNA of the CDR3: TGCAGTGCTAGTGAGGGCGCCTACGAGCAGTACTTC.

This chain connects TRBV5-4 to TRBJ2-2; 10 bases agree with TRBD2. Germline trimming cut 7 bases from V and 1 base from J; bases unmatched to any gene: 7. The CDR3 loop spans 16 amino acids. The germline V gene has CDR1 SGHNT and CDR2 YYREEE (reference sequence). Written as DNA, the CDR3 is TGTGCCAGCCACAGAATAGCGGGAGGGAACACCGGGGAGCTGTTTTTT. Translating gives CASHRIAGGNTGELFF.

V is TRBV18 and J is TRBJ1-2; the D is unclear. From germline, CDR1 is KGHSH and CDR2 LQKENI. There are 12 residues in the CDR3. Trimming took 4 bases from V and 8 from J, leaving 11 bases between them. The CDR3 loop is CASSRQREGYTF. In DNA, the CDR3 is TGTGCCAGCTCACGGCAAAGGGAGGGCTACACCTTC.